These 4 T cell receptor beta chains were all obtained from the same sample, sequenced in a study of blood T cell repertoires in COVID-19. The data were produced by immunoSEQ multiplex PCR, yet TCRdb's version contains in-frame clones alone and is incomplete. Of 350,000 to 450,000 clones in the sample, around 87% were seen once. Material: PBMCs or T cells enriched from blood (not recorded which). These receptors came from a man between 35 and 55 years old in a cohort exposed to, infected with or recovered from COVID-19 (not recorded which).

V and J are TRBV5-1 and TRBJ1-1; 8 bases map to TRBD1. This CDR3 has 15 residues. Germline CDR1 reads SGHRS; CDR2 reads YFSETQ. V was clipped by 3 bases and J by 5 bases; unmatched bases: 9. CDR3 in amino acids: CASSSFGQGGTEAFF. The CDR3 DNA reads TGCGCCAGCAGCTCATTCGGACAGGGAGGAACTGAAGCTTTCTTT.

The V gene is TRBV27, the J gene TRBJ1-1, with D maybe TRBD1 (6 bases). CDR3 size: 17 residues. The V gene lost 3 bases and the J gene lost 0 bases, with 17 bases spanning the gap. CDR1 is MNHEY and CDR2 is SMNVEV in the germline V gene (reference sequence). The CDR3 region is CASSLSIGGTLNTEAFF. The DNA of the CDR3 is TGTGCCAGCAGTTTGTCCATTGGTGGGACATTGAACACTGAAGCTTTCTTT.

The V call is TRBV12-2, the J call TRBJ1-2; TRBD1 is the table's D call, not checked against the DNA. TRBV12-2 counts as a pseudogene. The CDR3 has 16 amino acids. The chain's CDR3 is CASRLSPGCFFYGYTF. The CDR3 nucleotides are TGTGCAAGTCGCTTAAGTCCAGGGTGTTTTTTCTATGGCTACACCTTC.

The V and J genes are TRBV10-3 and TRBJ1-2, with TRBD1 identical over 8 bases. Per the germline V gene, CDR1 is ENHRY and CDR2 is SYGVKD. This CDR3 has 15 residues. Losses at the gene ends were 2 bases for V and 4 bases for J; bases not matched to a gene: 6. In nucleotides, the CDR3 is TGTGCCATCAGTGAGCCAGGACAGGGTTCCTATGGCTACACCTTC. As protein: CAISEPGQGSYGYTF.